Listed below are T cell receptor beta chains from one sample, sequenced in a study of T-cell memory formation after mild COVID-19. TCRdb reprocessed the 5' RACE reads with MiXCR, giving one entry per CDR3 protein. Among about 470,000 distinct CDR3 sequences, over 15% were seen once, and the ten largest hold about 12%. Sample: PBMCs or a T cell subset sorted from them (not recorded which). The receptors were gathered from an adult woman who had mild COVID-19 (a few samples of this study predate the infection). Cell type and time point are not known. CDR3s include the opening cysteine and the closing phenylalanine or tryptophan. The D gene is left open where the match is weak. Rows may omit the clone size; those that give it use once, few, many or a size class.

v_gene	d_gene	j_gene	abundance	CDR3aa	CDR3nt
TRBV6-5	.	TRBJ2-2	few	CASSYRVTNTGELFF	TGTGCCAGCAGTTACCGGGTTACGAACACCGGGGAGCTGTTTTTT
TRBV7-8	.	TRBJ1-6	.	CASSFGNASPLHF	TGTGCCAGCAGCTTTGGTAACGCCTCACCCCTCCACTTT
TRBV10-3	TRBD1	TRBJ1-3	few	CAISGSDRHSGNTIYF	TGTGCCATCAGTGGGTCGGACAGGCACTCTGGAAACACCATATATTTT
TRBV7-7	TRBD2	TRBJ2-3	.	CASSLARGGLADTQYF	TGTGCCAGCAGCTTAGCGCGGGGGGGCCTGGCAGATACGCAGTATTTT
TRBV10-3	TRBD2	TRBJ2-1	few	CAISEAGVVYNEQFF	TGTGCCATCAGTGAAGCGGGAGTGGTCTACAATGAGCAGTTCTTC
TRBV12-3/TRBV12-4	TRBD1	TRBJ1-5	few	CASSFTHRGDQPQHF	TGTGCCAGCAGTTTTACCCACAGGGGGGATCAGCCCCAGCATTTT
TRBV6-2/TRBV6-3	TRBD2	TRBJ2-5	.	CASRAVGGQETQYF	TGTGCCAGCAGGGCGGTCGGGGGGCAAGAGACCCAGTACTTC
TRBV12-3/TRBV12-4	.	TRBJ2-2	.	CASSFLTRRSTGELFF	TGTGCCAGCAGTTTTCTCACCAGGAGGTCCACCGGGGAGCTGTTTTTT
TRBV7-2	.	TRBJ2-4	few	CASSLDRDNIQYF	TGTGCCAGCAGCTTAGATAGGGACAACATTCAGTACTTC
TRBV7-9	.	TRBJ2-4	few	CASSLVGSLAKNIQYF	TGTGCCAGCAGCTTAGTCGGTTCCCTAGCCAAAAACATTCAGTACTTC
TRBV25-1	TRBD1	TRBJ2-1	many	CASSHLPGQGENEQFF	TGTGCCAGCAGTCACCTACCGGGACAGGGGGAAAATGAGCAGTTCTTC
TRBV11-2	TRBD2	TRBJ2-1	few	CASSLLSSGSSNEQFF	TGTGCCAGCAGCTTATTGTCCAGCGGGAGCTCCAATGAGCAGTTCTTC
TRBV5-1	TRBD2	TRBJ2-3	.	CASSPGTSGDASTDTQYF	TGCGCCAGCAGCCCCGGGACTAGCGGGGACGCTAGCACAGATACGCAGTATTTT
TRBV6-2/TRBV6-3	TRBD2	TRBJ2-5	.	CASSYGGLAGAQETQYF	TGTGCCAGCAGTTATGGGGGACTAGCGGGCGCTCAAGAGACCCAGTACTTC
TRBV4-3	TRBD2	TRBJ2-1	.	CASSPDGRGYNEQFF	TGCGCCAGCAGCCCGGACGGGAGGGGCTACAATGAGCAGTTCTTC
TRBV27	.	TRBJ1-3	few	CASSFGDVLLDDDRYSGNTIYF	TGTGCCAGCAGTTTTGGGGATGTGCTCCTGGATGATGACCGGTACTCTGGAAACACCATATATTTT
TRBV2	.	TRBJ1-5	many	CASSDQGVQPQHF	TGTGCCAGCAGTGATCAGGGAGTTCAGCCCCAGCATTTT
TRBV18	.	TRBJ2-1	.	CASTINQGTSYNEQFF	TGTGCCAGCACAATCAATCAGGGGACCTCCTACAATGAGCAGTTCTTC
TRBV7-8	.	TRBJ2-5	many	CASSRVVETQYF	TGTGCCAGCAGCAGGGTGGTTGAGACCCAGTACTTC
TRBV24-1	TRBD2	TRBJ2-5	.	CATYSATSGREETQYF	TGTGCCACCTACTCAGCGACTAGCGGGAGAGAAGAGACCCAGTACTTC
TRBV7-4	.	TRBJ1-2	few	CASSFRDLSYGYTF	TGTGCCAGCAGCTTCCGGGATCTATCCTATGGCTACACCTTC
TRBV7-2	TRBD1	TRBJ2-7	few	CASSLEHTTGGEQYF	TGTGCCAGCAGCTTAGAACACACTACAGGGGGCGAGCAGTACTTC
TRBV5-1	TRBD1	TRBJ1-1	few	CASSLAAQGARTEAFF	TGCGCCAGCAGCTTGGCCGCCCAGGGGGCTCGGACTGAAGCTTTCTTT
TRBV20-1	.	TRBJ2-6	.	CSASAEGSGANVLTF	TGCAGTGCTAGTGCAGAAGGTTCTGGGGCCAACGTCCTGACTTTC
TRBV29-1	.	TRBJ2-1	.	CSVDGERSGLSYNEQFF	TGCAGCGTTGACGGAGAGCGATCGGGGCTCTCCTACAATGAGCAGTTCTTC
TRBV10-3	TRBD2	TRBJ2-1	few	CAIKGLADNNEQFF	TGTGCCATCAAAGGACTAGCGGATAACAATGAGCAGTTCTTC
TRBV12-3/TRBV12-4	.	TRBJ2-3	many	CASSPRERFTDTQYF	TGTGCCAGCAGTCCGAGGGAGCGGTTCACAGATACGCAGTATTTT